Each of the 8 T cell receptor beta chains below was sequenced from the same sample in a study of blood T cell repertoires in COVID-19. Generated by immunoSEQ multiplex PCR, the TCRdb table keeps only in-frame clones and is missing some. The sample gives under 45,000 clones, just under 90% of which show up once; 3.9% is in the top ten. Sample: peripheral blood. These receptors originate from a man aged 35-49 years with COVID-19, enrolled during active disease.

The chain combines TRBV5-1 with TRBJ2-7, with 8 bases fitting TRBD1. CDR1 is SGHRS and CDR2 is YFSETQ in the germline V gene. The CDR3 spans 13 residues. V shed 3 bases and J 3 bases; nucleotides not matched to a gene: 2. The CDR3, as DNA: TGCGCCAGCAGCTCCGGGACAGGCTACGAGCAGTACTTC. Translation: CASSSGTGYEQYF.

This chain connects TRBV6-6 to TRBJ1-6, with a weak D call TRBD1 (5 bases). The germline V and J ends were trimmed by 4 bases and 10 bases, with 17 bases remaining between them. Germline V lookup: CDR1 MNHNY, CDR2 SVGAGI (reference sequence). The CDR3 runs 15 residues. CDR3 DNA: TGTGCCAGCAGTTTCCCGACAGAGGAGGGATCACCCCTCCACTTT. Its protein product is CASSFPTEEGSPLHF.

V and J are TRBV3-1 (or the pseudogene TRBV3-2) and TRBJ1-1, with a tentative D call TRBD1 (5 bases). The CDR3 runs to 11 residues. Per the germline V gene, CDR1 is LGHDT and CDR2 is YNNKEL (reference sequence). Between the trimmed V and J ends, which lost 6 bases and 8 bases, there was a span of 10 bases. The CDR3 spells CASSLTGEAFF. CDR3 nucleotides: TGTGCCAGCAGTCTCACAGGAGAAGCTTTCTTT.

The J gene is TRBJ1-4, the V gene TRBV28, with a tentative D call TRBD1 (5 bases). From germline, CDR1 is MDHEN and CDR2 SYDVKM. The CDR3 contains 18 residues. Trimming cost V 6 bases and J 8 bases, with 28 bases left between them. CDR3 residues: CASSASGAGWEVGEKLFF. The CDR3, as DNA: TGTGCCAGCAGCGCAAGTGGGGCGGGGTGGGAAGTTGGGGAAAAACTGTTTTTT.

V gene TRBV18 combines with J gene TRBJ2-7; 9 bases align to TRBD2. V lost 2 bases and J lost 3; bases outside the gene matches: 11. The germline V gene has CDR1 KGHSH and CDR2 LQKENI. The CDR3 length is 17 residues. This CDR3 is CASSPVLAGQGVYEQYF. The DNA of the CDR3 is TGTGCCAGCTCACCAGTTCTAGCGGGGCAGGGGGTCTACGAGCAGTACTTC.

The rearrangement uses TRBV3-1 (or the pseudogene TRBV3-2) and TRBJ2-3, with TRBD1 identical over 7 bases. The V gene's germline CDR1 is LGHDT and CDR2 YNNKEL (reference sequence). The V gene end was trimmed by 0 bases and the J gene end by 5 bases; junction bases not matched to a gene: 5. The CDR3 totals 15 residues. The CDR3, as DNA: TGTGCCAGCAGCCAAGAAGGGGGCGGTGGAGATACGCAGTATTTT. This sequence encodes CASSQEGGGGDTQYF.

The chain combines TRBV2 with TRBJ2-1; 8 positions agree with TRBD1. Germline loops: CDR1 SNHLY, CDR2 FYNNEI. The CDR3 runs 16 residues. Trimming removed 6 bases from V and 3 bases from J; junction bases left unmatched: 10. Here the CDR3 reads CASSHRQGRYYNEQFF. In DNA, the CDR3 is TGTGCCAGCAGCCATAGACAGGGGCGATACTACAATGAGCAGTTCTTC. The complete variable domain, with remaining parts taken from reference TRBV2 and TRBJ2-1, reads EPEVTQTPSHQVTQMGQEVILRCVPISNHLYFYWYRQILGQKVEFLVSFYNNEISEKSEIFDDQFSVERPDGSNFTLKIRSTKLEDSAMYFCASSHRQGRYYNEQFFGPGTRLTVL.

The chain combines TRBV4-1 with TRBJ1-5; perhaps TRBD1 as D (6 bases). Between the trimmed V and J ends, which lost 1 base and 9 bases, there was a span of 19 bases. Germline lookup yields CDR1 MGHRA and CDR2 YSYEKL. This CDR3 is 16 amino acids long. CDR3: CASSQGMRTAWRPQHF. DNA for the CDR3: TGCGCCAGCAGCCAAGGTATGCGGACAGCGTGGAGGCCCCAGCATTTT.